A single TCR beta chain is shown here with its context. The data were produced by immunoSEQ multiplex PCR, yet TCRdb's version contains in-frame clones alone and is incomplete. In the table there are 60,000 or so clones, approximately 86% of which are singletons. These data come from a study of lymphopenia after photon versus proton radiotherapy. With V trimmed by 5 bases and J by 3 bases, 7 bases remained unmatched. This CDR3 is 15 amino acids long. The germline gives CDR1 LNHDA, CDR2 SQIVND (reference sequence). The source was peripheral blood, collected from a patient treated with photon-based radiotherapy. This TCR was recovered from a middle-aged man with gastric cancer. This chain joins TRBV19 and TRBJ1-5, with 7 bases matching TRBD1. The CDR3 is CASSPRDRNNQPQHF. CDR3 nucleotides: TGTGCCAGTAGTCCCCGGGACAGAAACAATCAGCCCCAGCATTTT.